Sequencing of this TCR beta chain was carried out in a study of blood T cell repertoires in COVID-19. Study-wide background: COVID-19 samples, acute and convalescent, were from the United States, Italy and Spain. T cells, B-cell-depleted T cells, or PBMCs supplied cDNA or gDNA.

The CDR3 loop spans 17 amino acids. The V and J ends lost 3 bases and 3 bases, in that order; junction bases with no gene match: 10. Germline assignment: CDR1 KGHSH and CDR2 LQKENI. Seattle researchers signed up patients amid active infection and tracked them longitudinally. Clones were read by immunoSEQ multiplex PCR, and TCRdb kept only the in-frame ones, dropping some. The sample shows about 500,000 clones, nearly 90% of them seen only once. Sequenced sample: peripheral blood. The rearrangement uses TRBV18 and TRBJ2-7; the match to TRBD1 covers 11 bases. The TCR originated in a man aged 18 to 35 with COVID-19, enrolled during active disease. This chain's CDR3 is CASSPVAGQGAIYEQYF. Here the CDR3 DNA reads TGTGCCAGCTCACCGGTCGCCGGACAGGGGGCAATCTACGAGCAGTACTTC.